This T cell receptor beta chain is drawn from a study of PD-1 blockade in classical Hodgkin lymphoma. Whole-study findings and limits: CD4+ TCR diversity, unlike CD8+, climbed significantly by C4D1. Baseline diversity resembling that of newly diagnosed patients was seen in complete responders. Reports indicated that newly diagnosed patients had lower baseline TCR diversity than healthy donors did.

A note on this clone: Its specificity is unknown.

The assay was immunoSEQ multiplex PCR, and TCRdb's table has in-frame clones only and misses some. The sample lists nearly 60,000 clones, less than 95% occurring once. Each of the patients experienced relapse following autologous stem cell transplantation, and their brentuximab vedotin exposure differed. CDR1 is SGHTA, CDR2 FQGNSA, per germline. The V and J ends lost 3 bases and 2 bases, in that order; junction bases with no gene match: 1. This CDR3 has 14 residues. The specimen was peripheral blood mononuclear cells (PBMCs), collected before the second cycle of nivolumab. The rearrangement joins TRBV7-2 to TRBJ1-5; 7 bases agree with TRBD1. This clonotype was sampled from a human donor with classical Hodgkin lymphoma. For the CDR3, the DNA is TGTGCCAGCAGCTTCGGACAGGGCAATCAGCCCCAGCATTTT. This sequence encodes CASSFGQGNQPQHF.